This T cell receptor beta chain is from a study of blood T cell repertoires in COVID-19. Looking at the study overall: T cells, B-cell-depleted T cells, or PBMCs provided the cDNA or gDNA that served as material.

Per the original data handling: Estimation of nucleated cell counts was performed using reference gene primer amplification. Profiled with immunoSEQ multiplex PCR; TCRdb holds only in-frame clones, not every one. The V and J calls and the clone size are those of that table, but D and trimming were determined from the DNA. The data show over 50,000 clones, 80% to 95% seen once. The CDR3 consists of 16 residues. Germline V CDR1 and CDR2: SGHRS, YFSETQ. Trimming took 2 bases from V and 12 from J; bases not matched to a gene: 12. The material sequenced was peripheral blood. The V call is TRBV5-1, the J call TRBJ1-6; 9 bases line up with TRBD1. This receptor was identified in a human donor with active COVID-19. The donor label of this sample is uncertain. The CDR3, as DNA: TGCGCCAGCAGCTTATACTGGGACAGGGATCACCGACCCCTCCACTTT. This sequence encodes CASSLYWDRDHRPLHF.